These T cell receptor beta chains were read from a single sample in a study of T-cell memory formation after mild COVID-19. MiXCR, run by TCRdb on the 5' RACE reads, gives a single entry per CDR3 protein. The table records about 400,000 distinct CDR3 sequences, 20% to 30% of them present only once. Sequenced material: PBMCs or a T cell subset sorted from them (not recorded which). Receptors were obtained from an adult woman who had mild COVID-19 (a few samples of this study predate the infection). Cell type and time point are not known. The conserved cysteine and the conserved F or W are not part of the CDR3 here. A D gene is named only where the DNA matches it firmly.

J	V	D	CDR3
TRBJ2-1	TRBV7-8	NA	ASSLGQTYNEQF
TRBJ1-2	TRBV7-2	TRBD1	ASSLAGQIGGGVYGYT
TRBJ1-2	TRBV12-3/TRBV12-4	TRBD1	ASSPDRENYGYT
TRBJ2-7	TRBV9	NA	ASSVAGTSSYEQY
TRBJ2-1	TRBV7-2	TRBD1	ASSYPRTGAYNEQF
TRBJ2-2	TRBV5-1	NA	ASCRDTGELF
TRBJ2-7	TRBV7-3	NA	ASSLIQGYEQY
TRBJ2-1	TRBV3-1	NA	ASSPPGLPRRF
TRBJ2-5	TRBV7-9	NA	ASSSPRTQY
TRBJ1-6	TRBV5-6	TRBD1	ASSHLQGGNSPLH
TRBJ2-1	TRBV7-2	NA	ASSLGAGLYNEQF
TRBJ1-1	TRBV4-3	NA	ASSQGRVSEAF
TRBJ1-5	TRBV12-3/TRBV12-4	TRBD1	ASSFDPGQGHPQH
TRBJ1-5	TRBV9	TRBD1	ASSVGRTGDQPKH
TRBJ2-7	TRBV2	NA	ASTGALDIYEQY
TRBJ1-4	TRBV14	NA	ASSQGAVEKLF
TRBJ2-3	TRBV9	TRBD1	ASSVALTGIADTQY
TRBJ2-5	TRBV7-3	NA	ASSLLGGETQY
TRBJ2-2	TRBV6-2/TRBV6-3	NA	ASSYSRTLELF
TRBJ2-5	TRBV20-1	NA	SAKPDSGPYQETQY
TRBJ2-1	TRBV12-3/TRBV12-4	TRBD2	ASSFQYGAGGGNEQF
TRBJ2-3	TRBV11-3	NA	ASSLSGTPSTDTQY
TRBJ2-1	TRBV7-9	NA	ASSWARDSGRLVGNEQF
TRBJ2-5	TRBV4-1	NA	ASSLTPGLETQY
TRBJ2-3	TRBV6-1	NA	ASRQLLGRAQY
TRBJ1-1	TRBV4-2	TRBD1	ASSPFRDRVAEAF
TRBJ2-5	TRBV7-6	TRBD1	ASSPQGAGETQY
TRBJ2-3	TRBV20-1	TRBD2	SARGGLAGGLRNSTDTQY
TRBJ2-4	TRBV2	NA	ASSDRAKNIQY
TRBJ2-1	TRBV6-5	TRBD2	ASSSLEDPPIHTSGTPYNEQF
TRBJ1-5	TRBV6-5	TRBD1	ASRKTGQDYQPQH
TRBJ2-3	TRBV5-1	TRBD2	ASTRTSGGLHQRTDTQY
TRBJ1-1	TRBV5-6	TRBD1	ASIGQGAEAF
TRBJ2-5	TRBV5-1	TRBD2	ASSTPSGGQGETQY
TRBJ1-1	TRBV7-8	NA	ASSLLGRGDTEAF
TRBJ2-2	TRBV19	TRBD2	ASILASGIGELF
TRBJ2-7	TRBV7-2	NA	ASSLSLVREQY
TRBJ1-5	TRBV5-5	NA	ASSLYRDSPRPQH
TRBJ2-2	TRBV2	NA	ASSAGRNTGELF
TRBJ2-3	TRBV7-3	TRBD2	ASSPVSGGTDTQY
TRBJ2-4	TRBV3-1	TRBD2	ASSQPGLGEKNIQY
TRBJ1-2	TRBV7-8	NA	ASSRGPNPNYGYT
TRBJ2-3	TRBV4-2	TRBD2	ASSGPSGSTDTQY
TRBJ1-1	TRBV7-8	NA	ASSFQDATDTEAF
TRBJ2-2	TRBV24-1	NA	ATSGRSGGKHRKNTGELF
TRBJ2-1	TRBV29-1	TRBD1	SIGQGDHNEQF
TRBJ2-6	TRBV9	NA	ASSATISGANVLT
TRBJ2-5	TRBV7-9	NA	ASSSSGGGETQY
TRBJ2-1	TRBV15	TRBD2	ATTGERGAKNEQF
TRBJ2-3	TRBV3-1	NA	ASSPFGQRTDTQY
TRBJ1-2	TRBV7-9	NA	ASSLYQGDYGYT
TRBJ2-2	TRBV7-6	NA	ASSRGAPAQTGELF
TRBJ2-1	TRBV2	NA	AGGGTPYNEQF
TRBJ2-1	TRBV6-1	NA	ASSEATHYNEQF
TRBJ2-7	TRBV7-3	NA	ASSLGDGHEQY